This TCR beta chain was captured by sequencing in a study of blood T cell repertoires in COVID-19. Turning to the study itself: The samples span acute and convalescent COVID-19 from the United States, Italy and Spain.

This CDR3 comprises 14 residues. Per germline, CDR1 SGHRS and CDR2 YFSETQ. J gave up 8 bases and V 5 bases, and 9 bases lay outside the gene matches. The data were produced by immunoSEQ multiplex PCR, yet TCRdb's version contains in-frame clones alone and is incomplete. The table includes roughly 400,000 clones, around 90% detected once. This sequence was found in a woman between 40 and 50 years old with acute COVID-19. The chain links TRBV5-1 to TRBJ2-1, with 8 nucleotides matching TRBD2. The sample comprised PBMCs or T cells enriched from blood (not recorded which). The DNA of the CDR3 is TGCGCCAGCAGGGATTGGCGGGGGGCCGATGAGCAGTTCTTC. Translated, it gives CASRDWRGADEQFF. Using reference TRBV5-1 and TRBJ2-1 for the parts outside the CDR3, the full variable domain is KAGVTQTPRYLIKTRGQQVTLSCSPISGHRSVSWYQQTPGQGLQFLFEYFSETQRNKGNFPGRFSGRQFSNSRSEMNVSTLELGDSALYLCASRDWRGADEQFFGPGTRLTVL.